The rows below give T cell receptor beta chains drawn from one sample of a study of radiation and T cells in renal cell carcinoma. Assay: immunoSEQ multiplex PCR; the TCRdb copy retains only in-frame clones and omits some. The sample carries 110,000 to 150,000 clones, around nine tenths recorded once. Sequencing was performed on blood, taken from a patient whose treatment included radiotherapy and nephrectomy. Receptors originate from a woman between 45 and 65 years old with renal cell carcinoma. CDR3s include the opening cysteine and the closing phenylalanine or tryptophan. A D gene is named only where the DNA matches it firmly. Only part of the rows carry a size: once, few, many, or a class if the clone is expanded.

TRBJ1-5 | . | TRBV7-8 | . | 13 | CASSPGINQPQHF | TGTGCCAGCAGCCCCGGGATCAATCAGCCCCAGCATTTT
TRBJ2-5 | . | TRBV7-2 | . | 14 | CASSFPALEETQHF | TGTGCCAGCAGCTTTCCCGCCCTTGAAGAGACCCAGCACTTC
TRBJ1-6 | . | TRBV7-9 | . | 15 | CASSLRPGVDSPLHF | TGTGCCAGCAGCTTACGTCCGGGAGTTGACTCACCCCTCCACTTT
TRBJ1-2 | . | TRBV6-1 | . | 12 | CASRVVGFGYTF | TGTGCCAGCAGGGTGGTGGGATTTGGCTACACCTTC
TRBJ1-5 | . | TRBV2 | . | 14 | CASSEGFSNQPQHF | TGTGCCAGCAGTGAGGGATTTTCCAATCAGCCCCAGCATTTT
TRBJ1-5 | . | TRBV6-1 | . | 13 | CASSRLGDQPQHF | TGTGCCAGCAGTCGTCTTGGGGATCAGCCCCAGCATTTT
TRBJ1-6 | . | TRBV6-1 | . | 14 | CASSELRQISPLHF | TGTGCCAGCAGTGAACTTAGGCAGATTTCACCCCTCCACTTT
TRBJ2-2 | . | TRBV5-4 | . | 15 | CASSLAWSTTGELFF | TGTGCCAGCAGCTTGGCTTGGAGTACCACCGGGGAGCTGTTTTTT
TRBJ2-7 | . | TRBV19 | TRBD1 | 13 | CASSNPGGSEQYF | TGTGCCAGTAGTAACCCAGGGGGATCCGAGCAGTACTTC
TRBJ1-2 | once | TRBV6-6 | . | 15 | CASSYLGQTNYGYTF | TGTGCCAGCAGTTACTTGGGGCAGACTAACTATGGCTACACCTTC
TRBJ2-7 | once | TRBV6-6 | . | 13 | CASSYRATYEQYF | TGTGCCAGCAGTTACCGGGCAACCTACGAGCAGTACTTC
TRBJ1-2 | . | TRBV10-1 | . | 13 | CASSPGVVGGYTF | TGCGCCAGCAGCCCCGGGGTGGTTGGCGGCTACACCTTC
TRBJ1-5 | . | TRBV19 | . | 13 | CASSISSNQPQHF | TGTGCCAGTAGTATAAGTAGCAATCAGCCCCAGCATTTT
TRBJ2-4 | . | TRBV6-4 | . | 15 | CASSDRVGDIGIQYF | TGTGCCAGCAGTGACAGGGTCGGGGATATCGGCATTCAGTACTTC
TRBJ1-1 | . | TRBV5-1 | TRBD1 | 14 | CASSSGQGHTEAFF | TGCGCCAGCAGCTCGGGACAGGGTCACACTGAAGCTTTCTTT
TRBJ1-1 | few | TRBV29-1 | . | 13 | CSVKRHPDTEAFF | TGCAGCGTTAAGAGACACCCTGACACTGAAGCTTTCTTT
TRBJ1-2 | . | TRBV5-6 | . | 14 | CASKTFGGRDGYTF | TGTGCCAGCAAAACTTTCGGGGGGCGCGATGGCTACACCTTC
TRBJ2-7 | once | TRBV7-9 | . | 14 | CASSLAGTSYEQYF | TGTGCCAGCAGCTTAGCAGGGACCTCCTACGAGCAGTACTTC
TRBJ1-1 | . | TRBV5-4 | TRBD1 | 13 | CASSLETGTEAFF | TGTGCCAGCAGCTTGGAGACAGGGACTGAAGCTTTCTTT
TRBJ2-2 | . | TRBV7-2 | . | 14 | CASSVSRNTGELFF | TGTGCCAGCAGCGTTAGTAGGAACACCGGGGAGCTGTTTTTT